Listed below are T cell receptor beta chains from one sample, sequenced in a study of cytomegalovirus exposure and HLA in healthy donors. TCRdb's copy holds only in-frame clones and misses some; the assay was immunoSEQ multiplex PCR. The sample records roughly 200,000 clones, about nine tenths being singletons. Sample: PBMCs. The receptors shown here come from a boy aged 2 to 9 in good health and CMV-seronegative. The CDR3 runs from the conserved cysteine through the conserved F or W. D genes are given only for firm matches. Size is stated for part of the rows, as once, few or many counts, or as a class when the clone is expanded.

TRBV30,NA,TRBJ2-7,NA,TGTGCCCTGGAGGACGGCTCCTACGAGCAGTACTTC,CALEDGSYEQYF
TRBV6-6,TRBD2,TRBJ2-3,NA,TGTGCCAGCAGTGGGGCGGGGGAGGTTGCAGATACGCAGTATTTT,CASSGAGEVADTQYF
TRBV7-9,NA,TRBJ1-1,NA,TGTGCCAGCAGGGAGCAGGGGATGAACACTGAAGCTTTCTTT,CASREQGMNTEAFF
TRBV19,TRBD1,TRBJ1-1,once,TGTGCCAGTAGTCCGGGGACAGGGGTGAACACTGAAGCTTTCTTT,CASSPGTGVNTEAFF
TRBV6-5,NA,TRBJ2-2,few,TGTGCCAGCAGTTACTCGGGAGTGACCGGGGAGCTGTTTTTT,CASSYSGVTGELFF
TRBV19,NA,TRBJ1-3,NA,TGTGCCAGTACCCCGAAGCCCCCGACTATTTATGGAAACACCATATATTTT,CASTPKPPTIYGNTIYF
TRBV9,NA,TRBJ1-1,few,TGTGCCAGCACCTCAGTAGGGGGCACTGAAGCTTTCTTT,CASTSVGGTEAFF
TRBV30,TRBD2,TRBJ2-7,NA,TGTGCCTGGAGTTCCTCGGGGAGGGAATACTCCTACGAGCAGTACTTC,CAWSSSGREYSYEQYF
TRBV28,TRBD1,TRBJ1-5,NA,TGTGCCAGCAGTGGGACAGTTGGCAATCAGCCCCAGCATTTT,CASSGTVGNQPQHF
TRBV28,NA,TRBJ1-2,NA,TGTGCCAGCAGGGGGCCTTCTTCCGGCTACACCTTC,CASRGPSSGYTF
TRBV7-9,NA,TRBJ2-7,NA,TGTGCCAGCAGCTCCAGGGGCACAGTGCCCTACGAGCAGTACTTC,CASSSRGTVPYEQYF
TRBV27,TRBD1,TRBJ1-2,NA,TGTGCCAGCAGTCCCATCAGGGGGAGACCCCTTCTGAACTATGGCTACACCTTC,CASSPIRGRPLLNYGYTF
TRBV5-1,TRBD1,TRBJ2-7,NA,TGCGCCAGCAGGACCGGGACAGGGGCTAGCGAGCAGTACTTC,CASRTGTGASEQYF
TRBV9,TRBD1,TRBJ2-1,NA,TGTGCCAGCAGCGCCGAGGGGGGACAGGGCCTCGATGAGCAGTTCTTC,CASSAEGGQGLDEQFF
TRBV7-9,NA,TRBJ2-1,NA,TGTTCCAGCAGCTTACGCCAGGGGGGTACCTACAATGAGCAGTTCTTC,CSSSLRQGGTYNEQFF
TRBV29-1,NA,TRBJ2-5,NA,TGCAGCGTTGAACTACGACAGGTCCAAGAGACCCAGTACTTC,CSVELRQVQETQYF
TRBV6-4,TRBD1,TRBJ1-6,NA,TGTGCCAGCAGCTTAACCGGGACAGGGTGGGGTTCACCCCTCCACTTT,CASSLTGTGWGSPLHF
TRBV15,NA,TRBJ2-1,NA,TGTGCCACCAGCAGATTCCGGAGGCGGACTTCCTACAATGAGCAGTTCTTC,CATSRFRRRTSYNEQFF
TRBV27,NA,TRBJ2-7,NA,TGTGCCAGCAGTTTTCAGGGCGGTACCTACGAGCAGTACTTC,CASSFQGGTYEQYF
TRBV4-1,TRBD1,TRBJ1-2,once,TGCGCCAGCAGCCAAGGGGGGCGGGACAGACGACCTTCTAACTATGGCTACACCTTC,CASSQGGRDRRPSNYGYTF
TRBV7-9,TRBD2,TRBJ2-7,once,TGTGCCAGCTTTACAGCGGGGACCTACGAGCAGTACTTC,CASFTAGTYEQYF
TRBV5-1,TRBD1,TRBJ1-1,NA,TGCGCCAGCAGCATATTGGGACAGATGAACACTGAAGCTTTCTTT,CASSILGQMNTEAFF
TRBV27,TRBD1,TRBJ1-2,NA,TGTGCCAGCAGCCCCAGGCGGACAGGGATGTATGGCTACACCTTC,CASSPRRTGMYGYTF
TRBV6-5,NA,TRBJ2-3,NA,TGTGCCAGCAGTTACGGTGTAAACACTATAACGCAGTATTTT,CASSYGVNTITQYF
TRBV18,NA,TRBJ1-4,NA,TGTGCCAGCTCACCACAGCCTAATGAAAAACTGTTTTTT,CASSPQPNEKLFF
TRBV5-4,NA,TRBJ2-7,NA,TGTGCCAGCAGCTCGGGTCCCTCCTACGAGCAGTACTTC,CASSSGPSYEQYF
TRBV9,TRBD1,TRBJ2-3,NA,TGTGCCAGCAGTGATGGGACAGGGGAAGATACGCAGTATTTT,CASSDGTGEDTQYF
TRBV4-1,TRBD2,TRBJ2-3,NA,TGCGCCAGCAGCCACCCTCTAGCGGCTAGCACAGATACGCAGTATTTT,CASSHPLAASTDTQYF